The entry below gives a single T cell receptor beta chain sequence along with its context. The germline V gene has CDR1 SGHRS and CDR2 YFSETQ. The CDR3 runs 15 residues. The germline V and J ends were trimmed by 2 bases and 1 base, with 12 bases remaining between them. This sample was taken from a study of blood T cell repertoires in COVID-19. Using immunoSEQ multiplex PCR, the repertoire was profiled, and TCRdb retains in-frame clones only, with some absent. Of about 250,000 clones detected, roughly 90% appear once; the ten largest clones hold about 3%. The specimen was PBMCs or T cells enriched from blood (not recorded which). The TCR originated in a woman in her forties or fifties who had recovered from COVID-19. J is TRBJ1-1 and V is TRBV5-1; TRBD1 is a possible D gene (5 bases). CDR3 in amino acids: CASSLQVPTNTEAFF. As DNA, the CDR3 is TGCGCCAGCAGCTTACAGGTACCCACGAACACTGAAGCTTTCTTT. The full variable domain, its missing parts supplied by reference TRBV5-1 and TRBJ1-1, is KAGVTQTPRYLIKTRGQQVTLSCSPISGHRSVSWYQQTPGQGLQFLFEYFSETQRNKGNFPGRFSGRQFSNSRSEMNVSTLELGDSALYLCASSLQVPTNTEAFFGQGTRLTVV.